Here is one T cell receptor (beta chain) with its context. Its antigen is unknown. This sample is drawn from a study of T-cell memory formation after mild COVID-19. About the study: Largely, the TCR clusters proved donor specific.

The V and J ends lost 2 bases and 3 bases respectively, with 8 bases between them. Germline CDR1 and CDR2: SGHTA and FQGTGA. The CDR3 is 15 amino acids. TCRdb re-analysed the 5' RACE reads in MiXCR, keeping a single row per CDR3 protein. The table includes 200,000 to 250,000 distinct CDR3 sequences, approximately 10% detected once. Study conclusions and caveats: That cross-reactive memory joined was suggested by some responding clones appearing in pre-infection memory.

The rearrangement joins TRBV7-3 to TRBJ2-6; D gene uncertain. Sequencing was carried out using PBMCs or a T cell subset sorted from them (not recorded which). The receptor comes from a young man who had mild COVID-19 (a few samples of this study predate the infection). Cell type and time point are not known. The CDR3 DNA reads as TGTGCCAGCAGCTTAGCTACCCGTGGGGCCAACGTCCTGACTTTC. Its translation: CASSLATRGANVLTF.